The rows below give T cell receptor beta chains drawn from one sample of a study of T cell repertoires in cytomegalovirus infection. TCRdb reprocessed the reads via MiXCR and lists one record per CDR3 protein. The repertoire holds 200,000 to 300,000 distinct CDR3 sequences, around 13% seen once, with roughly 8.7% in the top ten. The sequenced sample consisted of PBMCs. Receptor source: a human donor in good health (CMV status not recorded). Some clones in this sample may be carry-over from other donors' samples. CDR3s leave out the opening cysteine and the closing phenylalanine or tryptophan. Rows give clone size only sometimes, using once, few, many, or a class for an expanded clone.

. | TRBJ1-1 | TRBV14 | ASSPWGRGEGEAF
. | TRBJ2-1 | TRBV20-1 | SARDPTSGRGEQF
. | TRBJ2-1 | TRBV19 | ARYLGGQAGSKRNEQF
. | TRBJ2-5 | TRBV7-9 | ASSDGTAHPGC
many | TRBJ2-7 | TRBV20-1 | SARDQRIRDEQY
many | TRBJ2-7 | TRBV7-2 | ASSLSGSKNEQY
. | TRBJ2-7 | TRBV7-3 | ASSLADWNRGGDEQY
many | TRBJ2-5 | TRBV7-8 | ASSPSTGTGGETQY
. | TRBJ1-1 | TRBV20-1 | SAFEQGRDTEAF
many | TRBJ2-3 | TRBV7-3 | ASSLRGPSTDTQY
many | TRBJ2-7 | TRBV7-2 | ASSLMGTSGFYEQY
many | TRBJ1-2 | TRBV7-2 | ASSFPPGTGPVSYT
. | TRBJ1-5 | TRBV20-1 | SARDQGDTNQPQH
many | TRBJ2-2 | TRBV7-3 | ASSPNGDSTGELF
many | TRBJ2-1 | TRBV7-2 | ASSSPRTSGGKQF
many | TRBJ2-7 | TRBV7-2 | ASSLAVAGWSYEQY
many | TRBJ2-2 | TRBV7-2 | ASSLKGAGELF
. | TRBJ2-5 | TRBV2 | ASSEYREQETQY
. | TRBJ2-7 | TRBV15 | ATSRPPIYGEQY
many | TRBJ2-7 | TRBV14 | ASSQAQGENSYEQY
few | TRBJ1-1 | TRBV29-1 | SAPGQGIAEAF
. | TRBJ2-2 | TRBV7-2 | ASSLASDSFTGELF
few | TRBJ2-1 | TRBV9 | ASSVASPLGRSSYNEQF
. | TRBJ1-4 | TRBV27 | ASRALWEGIEKLF
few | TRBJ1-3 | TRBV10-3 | AIRAGTDSGNTIY
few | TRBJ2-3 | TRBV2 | ASTIAGGTDTQY
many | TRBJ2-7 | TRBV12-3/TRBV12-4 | ASSLVGGGSSYEQY
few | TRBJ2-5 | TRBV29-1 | SVEKAGGIETQY
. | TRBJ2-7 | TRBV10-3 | AISEPGTSGSYEQY
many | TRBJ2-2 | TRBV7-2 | ASSLTVNTGELF
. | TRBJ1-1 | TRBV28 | ASSFKGPREEAF
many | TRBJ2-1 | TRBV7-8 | ASSLGSGTSGRRYNEQF
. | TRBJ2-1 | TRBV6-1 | ASSPDRVRYSEQF
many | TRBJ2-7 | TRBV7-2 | ASSLAVGVQTYEQY
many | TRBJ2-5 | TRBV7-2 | ASSLNLIGQTQY
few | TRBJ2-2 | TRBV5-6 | ASSLDGARAAGELF
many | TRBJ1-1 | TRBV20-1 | SARRPNTEAF
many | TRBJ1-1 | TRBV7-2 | ASSHRIGGTEAF
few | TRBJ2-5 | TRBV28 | ASSEPGQGPETQY
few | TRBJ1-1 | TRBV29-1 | SADRNTEAF
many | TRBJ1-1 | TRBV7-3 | ASSPTGGPFVTEAF
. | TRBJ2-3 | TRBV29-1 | SVVGSSTDTQY
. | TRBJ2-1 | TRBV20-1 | SARNGGSNEQF
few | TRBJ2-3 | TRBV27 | ASSFGGPGQGTDTQY
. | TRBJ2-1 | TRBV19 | ASSKQQMNRFSVANEQF
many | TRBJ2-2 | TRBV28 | ASSLGGTSANTGELF
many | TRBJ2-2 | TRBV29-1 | SVVKGSGGELF
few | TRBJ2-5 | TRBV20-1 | SANRDRGHETQY
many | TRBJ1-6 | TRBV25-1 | ASSLQGGSPLH
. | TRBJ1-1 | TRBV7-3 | ASSPTGGLGEKAF
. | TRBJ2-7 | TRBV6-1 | ASSRTADSFHEQY
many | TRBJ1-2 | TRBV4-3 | ASSQDQTLGDGYT
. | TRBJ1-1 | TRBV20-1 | SVHGQSEAF
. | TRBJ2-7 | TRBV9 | ASSVGAGGQY
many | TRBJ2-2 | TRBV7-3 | ASSPTGGITGELF
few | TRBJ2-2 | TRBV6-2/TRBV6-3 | ASSGLLANTGELF
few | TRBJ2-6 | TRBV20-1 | SAPLAGGPGGANVLT